The source of this TCR beta chain is a study of blood T cell repertoires in COVID-19. Study overall: The study drew acute and convalescent COVID-19 samples from the United States, Italy and Spain.

Deletions cut 6 bases from V and 0 bases from J, with 11 bases between. Germline lookup yields CDR1 SEHNR and CDR2 FQNEAQ (reference sequence). This CDR3 has 14 residues. Authors' methods: For nucleated cells, counts were estimated from reference gene primer amplification. TCRdb keeps only in-frame clones here, not all; method: immunoSEQ multiplex PCR. That table gives V, J and clone size, and the DNA gave D and trimming. This table has fewer than 700,000 clones, less than 90% appearing once. Seattle patients were enrolled during active infection and followed longitudinally. V is TRBV7-9 and J is TRBJ1-1; no clear D gene. This receptor was identified in a woman aged 45-60 years with COVID-19, enrolled during active disease. The sequenced sample consisted of peripheral blood. The CDR3 DNA reads TGTGCCAGCAGACACAGAAACATGAACACTGAAGCTTTCTTT. Its translation is CASRHRNMNTEAFF.